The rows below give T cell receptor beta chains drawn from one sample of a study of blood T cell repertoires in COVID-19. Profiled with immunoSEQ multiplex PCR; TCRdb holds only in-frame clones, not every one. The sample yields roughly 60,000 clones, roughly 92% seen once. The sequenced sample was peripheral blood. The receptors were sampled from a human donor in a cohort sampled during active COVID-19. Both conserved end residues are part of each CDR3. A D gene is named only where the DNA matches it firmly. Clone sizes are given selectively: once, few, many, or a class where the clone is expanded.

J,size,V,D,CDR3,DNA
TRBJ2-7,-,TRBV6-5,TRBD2,CASSIGLAGSREQYF,TGTGCCAGCAGTATAGGACTAGCGGGGTCTCGGGAGCAGTACTTC
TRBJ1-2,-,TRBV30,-,CAWRSPFLDTNYGYTF,TGTGCCTGGAGGTCACCATTCCTTGACACCAACTATGGCTACACCTTC
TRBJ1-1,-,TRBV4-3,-,CASSQGGGGRRHTEAFF,TGCGCCAGCAGCCAAGGGGGCGGGGGGCGTCGCCACACTGAAGCTTTCTTT
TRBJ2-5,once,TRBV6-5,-,CASSLTFGYQETQYF,TGTGCCAGCAGTCTAACGTTCGGGTACCAAGAGACCCAGTACTTC
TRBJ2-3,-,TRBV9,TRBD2,CASSVRAGASTDTQYF,TGTGCCAGCAGCGTAAGAGCGGGGGCGTCCACAGATACGCAGTATTTT
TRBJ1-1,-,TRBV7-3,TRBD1,CASSLQGADEAFF,TGTGCCAGCAGCTTACAGGGGGCAGATGAAGCTTTCTTT
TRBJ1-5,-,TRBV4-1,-,CASSQEPAVRNQPQHF,TGCGCCAGCAGCCAAGAACCCGCAGTTCGCAATCAGCCCCAGCATTTT
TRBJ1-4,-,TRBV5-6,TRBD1,CASSPNGGTGDEKLFF,TGTGCCAGCAGTCCCAACGGCGGGACAGGGGACGAAAAACTGTTTTTT
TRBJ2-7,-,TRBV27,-,CASSLVRGTYEQYF,TGTGCCAGCAGTTTAGTAAGGGGAACCTACGAGCAGTACTTC
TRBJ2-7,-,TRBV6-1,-,CASSESGTFRAEQYF,TGTGCCAGCAGTGAAAGCGGCACGTTTCGCGCCGAGCAGTACTTC
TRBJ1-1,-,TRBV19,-,CASSTTGINTGYTEAFF,TGTGCCAGTAGTACCACAGGGATTAATACCGGGTACACTGAAGCTTTCTTT
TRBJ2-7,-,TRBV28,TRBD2,CASSSTGGTYEQYF,TGTGCCAGCAGTTCGACGGGAGGTACCTACGAGCAGTACTTC
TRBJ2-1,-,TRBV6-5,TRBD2,CASKEGGSGHNEQFF,TGTGCCAGCAAGGAGGGCGGGAGCGGGCACAATGAGCAGTTCTTC
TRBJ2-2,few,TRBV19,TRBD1,CASSQGAGGELFF,TGTGCCAGTTCGCAGGGGGCTGGGGGGGAGCTGTTTTTT
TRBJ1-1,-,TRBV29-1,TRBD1,CSGGQGNTEAFF,TGCAGCGGTGGACAGGGGAACACTGAAGCTTTCTTT
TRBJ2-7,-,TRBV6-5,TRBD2,CASSYISGGNYEQYF,TGTGCCAGCAGTTACATTAGCGGGGGGAACTACGAGCAGTACTTC